This T cell receptor (beta chain) was found in a study of OX40 agonist ivuxolimab in advanced cancers. Context from the whole study: The costimulatory receptor OX40 (CD134) was targeted by ivuxolimab, a fully human IgG2 agonistic monoclonal antibody. Intravenous ivuxolimab was administered to patients every 2 weeks at six dose levels: 0.01, 0.1, 0.3, 1.5, 3 and 10 mg/kg. Of the approximately 50 patients in dose escalation, about 20 had hepatocellular carcinoma, about 15 had melanoma, 9 had renal cell carcinoma and 9 had head and neck cancer. In the dose-escalation cohort, 82.7% of patients were male, and the mean age was about 55 years, with a range of about 23 to 85. Patients were allowed to have had prior anti-PD-1, anti-PD-L1 or anti-CTLA-4 therapy, and approximately 40% of the dose-escalation patients had been treated with checkpoint inhibitors. Partial responses occurred in three dose-escalation patients, of whom one had hepatocellular carcinoma and two had cutaneous melanoma. The purpose of peripheral TCRbeta sequencing was to test whether ivuxolimab changed TCR sequence diversity and led to clonal T-cell expansion. The monotherapy dose-escalation portion (N ≈ 57 patients) of the phase I ivuxolimab trial is reported in the paper. Study-wide findings and limitations: On average, CD8+ T cells showed more expanded clones than CD4+ T cells after ivuxolimab. Low levels of normalized T-cell clonal expansion were also seen in some patients who did not respond. In the 0.1-3.0 mg/kg groups, partial responders were among the patients with the lowest normalized peripheral clonal expansion, particularly in CD8+ T cells. The antigen specificity of the peripheral T cells that underwent clonal expansion was not determined. At doses of 0.1 to 3.0 mg/kg, clonal expansion of both CD4+ and CD8+ blood T cells was observed from baseline to week 6.

Notes on this clone: Its antigen remains unidentified. No quality values exist for individual bases; no much larger clone is one base distant.

Genomic DNA was isolated from the sorted cells so that the TCRbeta CDR3 region could be sequenced. TCRbeta CDR3 regions were sequenced using the immunoSEQ Assay. Here the immuneACCESS table is served through TCRdb, limited to in-frame sequences with V and J called. Missing clones are a known gap in these copies; in checked studies unresolved V genes cover under half, and the rest lacks a known reason. The sample yields 42,000 or so clones; just under 90% were counted once. The ten largest clones add up to roughly a third of the sample. The CDR3 has 18 amino acids, counting the end cysteine and phenylalanine. Solely the CDR3 DNA is kept, with 54 bases framed from the first base. The V end gives up 3 bases and the J end 2 bases, leaving 12 bases in the junction not matched to a gene. CDR1 and CDR2, looked up from the germline V gene, are MGHRA and YSYEKL. Patients with a history of autoimmune disease or receiving systemic immunosuppression were excluded from the trial. In every dose cohort, peripheral blood was drawn for TCR sequencing at baseline, cycle 4 day 1, and cycle 7 day 1. The samples were drawn from a first-in-human, open-label, multicenter phase I dose-escalation trial of ivuxolimab. Adults with locally advanced or metastatic melanoma, renal cell carcinoma, hepatocellular carcinoma or head and neck squamous cell carcinoma were enrolled in the trial. Before TCR sequencing, CD4+ T cells and CD8+ T cells were sorted from peripheral blood as separate populations.

The source of this sequence is an adult with an advanced solid tumor such as melanoma, head and neck, liver or kidney cancer. The input for sequencing was CD4+ or CD8+ T cells sorted from blood, taken in a trial of the OX40 agonist ivuxolimab. The rearranged chain carries TRBV4-1 and TRBJ2-3, with 9 junctional bases fitting TRBD2. The DNA sequence follows: TGCGCCAGCAGCCACCATGGGGCGGGGGGGCCGAACACAGATACGCAGTATTTT. It translates to CASSHHGAGGPNTDTQYF.